This is a list of T cell receptor beta chains from one sample in a study of blood T cell repertoires in COVID-19. Sequencing was performed with immunoSEQ multiplex PCR; in TCRdb, only in-frame clones are kept and a portion is missing. The repertoire consists of 40,000 or so clones, with roughly 90% occurring once and the leading ten covering roughly 2%. Sample: peripheral blood. The receptors here all came from a man in his forties or fifties with active COVID-19. CDR3s include the opening cysteine and the closing phenylalanine or tryptophan. A D gene is named only where the DNA matches it firmly. Rows may omit the clone size; those that give it use once, few, many or a size class.

v_gene,len,abundance,d_gene,CDR3aa
TRBV6-5,14,once,NA,CASPSPGVNQPQHF
TRBV3-1/TRBV3-2,14,NA,TRBD1,CASSPGTGTTEAFF
TRBV30,12,NA,NA,CAYSGLGLGAFF
TRBV14,17,NA,NA,CASSQRKRGGYNSPLHF
TRBV5-4,12,NA,NA,CVSTSNTGELFF
TRBV30,15,NA,TRBD1,CAWSRTRDSLYGYTF
TRBV7-3,14,NA,NA,CASSLRAATDTQYF
TRBV4-3,14,NA,TRBD2,CASSGAGVGETQYF
TRBV2,15,once,TRBD2,CASSGPSGRATEQFF
TRBV4-1,15,NA,TRBD1,CASSQVLLGQLGYTF
TRBV7-7,13,NA,NA,CASSRRGGETQYF
TRBV7-2,16,NA,NA,CASSEGGTPFTDTQYF
TRBV10-3,14,once,TRBD1,CAISGGQVSDRYTF
TRBV18,13,NA,NA,CASSPTGAYGYTF
TRBV27,14,NA,NA,CASSERATNEKLFF
TRBV7-8,15,NA,TRBD1,CASSLVGGALLKQFF
TRBV28,13,NA,NA,CASSFVYMRHLHF